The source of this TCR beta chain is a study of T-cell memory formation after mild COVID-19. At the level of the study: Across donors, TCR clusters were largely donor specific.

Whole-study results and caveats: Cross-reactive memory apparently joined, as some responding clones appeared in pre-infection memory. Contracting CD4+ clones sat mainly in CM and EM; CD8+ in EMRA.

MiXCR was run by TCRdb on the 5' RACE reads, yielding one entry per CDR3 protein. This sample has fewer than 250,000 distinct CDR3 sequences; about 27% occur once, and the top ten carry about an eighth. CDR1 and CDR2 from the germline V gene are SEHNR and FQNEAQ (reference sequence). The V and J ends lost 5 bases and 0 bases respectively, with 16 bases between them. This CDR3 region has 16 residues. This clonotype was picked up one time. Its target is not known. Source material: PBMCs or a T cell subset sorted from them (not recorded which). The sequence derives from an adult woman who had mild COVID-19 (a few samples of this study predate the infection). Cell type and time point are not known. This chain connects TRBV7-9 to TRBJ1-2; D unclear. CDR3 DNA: TGTGCCAGCAGCCAATCAGACGGGTTGCCTAACTATGGCTACACCTTC. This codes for CASSQSDGLPNYGYTF.